The T cell receptor (beta chain) under discussion was sequenced for a study of vaccination and CD4 T cells after COVID-19. Turning to the study itself: Median draw time for post-COVID samples was 101 days post-diagnosis (range 35 to 161).

Looked up from germline, CDR1 is LNHNV and CDR2 is YYDKDF (reference sequence). This CDR3 contains 16 residues. The V end was cut by 1 base, the J end by 0 bases, with 9 bases between. With regard to this clonotype: Antigen: not known.

With the Oncomine TCR Beta short-read assay, DNA from cultured CD4+ T cells was sequenced. TCRdb fed the PCR reads into MiXCR, producing one record per CDR3 protein. The table lists 15,000 to 18,000 distinct CDR3 sequences, 40% to 55% of them singletons. Treatment of the sample: roughly 10-day PBMC culture with coronavirus spike peptide pools or control peptides (ViraFEST assay). The receptor's source is a human donor who had recovered from COVID-19. The chain couples TRBV15 to TRBJ1-4; maybe TRBD1 (5 bases). The material sequenced was CD4+ T cells from blood, cultured in vitro, taken before SARS-CoV-2 vaccination. The CDR3 sequence is CATSRARQTTNEKLFF. The CDR3 coding sequence is TGTGCCACCAGCAGAGCTAGACAGACAACTAATGAAAAACTGTTTTTT.